This TCR beta chain was documented in a study of CD8 T cells in ankylosing spondylitis. Study results and caveats: About 8 highly homologous variants made up a TCR beta motif that seemed to typify ankylosing spondylitis blood. There was reportedly significant enrichment of clones that were disease-linked in matched ankylosing spondylitis synovial fluid.

TCRdb ran MiXCR on the 5' RACE reads and lists one entry per CDR3 protein. The data show 700,000 or so distinct CDR3 sequences, roughly 20% seen once. Concerning this clonotype itself: The antigen is not known.

The sequencing input was blood, either unsorted or a sorted T cell fraction (not recorded which). The source is a male donor with ankylosing spondylitis.

The CDR3 DNA sequence: TGTGCCAGCACCACAGCGGGAGATGGGGCCGGGGAGCTGTTTTTT. Protein sequence: CASTTAGDGAGELFF. This chain connects TRBV6-1 to TRBJ2-2, with TRBD2 matching 8 bases. V lost 7 bases to trimming and J lost 6 bases; unmatched junction nucleotides: 10. Per the germline V gene, CDR1 is MNHNS and CDR2 is SASEGT. CDR3 size: 15 residues.